These T cell receptor beta chains were read from a single sample in a study of T cell repertoires in cytomegalovirus infection. TCRdb independently ran MiXCR on the reads; one entry per CDR3 protein. The sample lists about 240,000 distinct CDR3 sequences; over 9% were seen once. The sequencing input was PBMCs. The receptors shown here come from a human donor in good health (CMV status not recorded). Some clones in this sample may be carry-over from other donors' samples. Both conserved end residues are part of each CDR3. Fields, in order: J gene, D gene, clone size, V gene, CDR3 protein, CDR3 DNA. The D gene is left open where the match is weak. Clone sizes are given selectively: once, few, many, or a class where the clone is expanded.

j_gene: TRBJ1-2
d_gene: TRBD1
abundance: few
v_gene: TRBV5-6
CDR3aa: CASSPEGAGDGYTF
CDR3nt: TGTGCCAGCAGCCCGGAGGGGGCAGGGGATGGCTACACCTTC

j_gene: TRBJ2-1
d_gene: -
abundance: -
v_gene: TRBV6-2/TRBV6-3
CDR3aa: CASSSPGYEQFF
CDR3nt: TGTGCCAGCAGTTCACCAGGCTATGAGCAGTTCTTC

j_gene: TRBJ1-2
d_gene: TRBD1
abundance: many
v_gene: TRBV7-9
CDR3aa: CASSLEGAWYGYTF
CDR3nt: TGTGCCAGCAGCTTGGAGGGGGCCTGGTATGGCTACACCTTC

j_gene: TRBJ2-7
d_gene: TRBD2
abundance: many
v_gene: TRBV6-2/TRBV6-3
CDR3aa: CASSLTSGFSYEQYF
CDR3nt: TGTGCCAGCAGTTTGACTAGCGGATTCTCCTACGAGCAGTACTTC

j_gene: TRBJ2-1
d_gene: -
abundance: many
v_gene: TRBV7-2
CDR3aa: CASSSSQGSKQFF
CDR3nt: TGTGCCAGCAGCTCGAGTCAGGGGTCTAAGCAGTTCTTC

j_gene: TRBJ1-1
d_gene: -
abundance: -
v_gene: TRBV5-1
CDR3aa: CASSLDGRPNTEAFF
CDR3nt: TGCGCCAGCAGCTTGGATGGCAGGCCGAACACTGAAGCTTTCTTT

j_gene: TRBJ2-3
d_gene: -
abundance: few
v_gene: TRBV28
CDR3aa: CASSLGATDTQYF
CDR3nt: TGTGCCAGCAGTTTAGGGGCCACAGATACGCAGTATTTT

j_gene: TRBJ1-4
d_gene: -
abundance: -
v_gene: TRBV19
CDR3aa: CASSPSVWGVEKLFF
CDR3nt: TGTGCCAGTAGTCCTTCGGTCTGGGGGGTTGAAAAACTGTTTTTT

j_gene: TRBJ2-4
d_gene: TRBD1
abundance: -
v_gene: TRBV6-5
CDR3aa: CASRSRTGKNIQYF
CDR3nt: TGTGCCAGCAGATCCCGGACAGGAAAAAACATTCAGTACTTC

j_gene: TRBJ2-4
d_gene: -
abundance: -
v_gene: TRBV5-6
CDR3aa: CASSSPAGRNIQYF
CDR3nt: TGTGCCAGCAGCAGCCCGGCCGGTAGAAACATTCAGTACTTC

j_gene: TRBJ1-1
d_gene: -
abundance: many
v_gene: TRBV28
CDR3aa: CASMRSPGRAEAFF
CDR3nt: TGTGCCAGCATGAGGTCGCCAGGGAGGGCTGAAGCTTTCTTT

j_gene: TRBJ2-1
d_gene: -
abundance: many
v_gene: TRBV19
CDR3aa: CASRRGERARSYNEQFF
CDR3nt: TGTGCCAGTAGAAGGGGAGAACGGGCGCGCTCCTACAATGAGCAGTTCTTC

j_gene: TRBJ1-6
d_gene: TRBD1
abundance: few
v_gene: TRBV5-5
CDR3aa: CASSGDSRMNSPLHF
CDR3nt: TGTGCCAGCAGCGGGGACAGCCGTATGAATTCACCCCTCCACTTT

j_gene: TRBJ2-1
d_gene: -
abundance: -
v_gene: TRBV6-2/TRBV6-3
CDR3aa: CASSPFRDASYNEQFF
CDR3nt: TGTGCCAGCAGTCCTTTCCGGGACGCATCCTACAATGAGCAGTTCTTC

j_gene: TRBJ2-5
d_gene: -
abundance: -
v_gene: TRBV6-6
CDR3aa: CASSPLEGPETQYF
CDR3nt: TGTGCCAGCAGTCCCCTCGAGGGTCCAGAGACCCAGTACTTC

j_gene: TRBJ2-5
d_gene: -
abundance: -
v_gene: TRBV12-3/TRBV12-4
CDR3aa: CASSGTSQETQYF
CDR3nt: TGTGCCAGCAGTGGGACTTCCCAAGAGACCCAGTACTTC

j_gene: TRBJ1-1
d_gene: TRBD1
abundance: many
v_gene: TRBV12-3/TRBV12-4
CDR3aa: CASKSTGVNTEAFF
CDR3nt: TGTGCCAGCAAGAGTACAGGGGTGAACACTGAAGCTTTCTTT

j_gene: TRBJ2-1
d_gene: TRBD1
abundance: many
v_gene: TRBV7-2
CDR3aa: CASSRTGLPNEQFF
CDR3nt: TGTGCCAGCAGCCGGACAGGGCTCCCCAATGAGCAGTTCTTC

j_gene: TRBJ2-1
d_gene: TRBD2
abundance: few
v_gene: TRBV6-1
CDR3aa: CASSPGPGREQFF
CDR3nt: TGTGCCAGCAGCCCGGGCCCCGGGAGGGAGCAGTTCTTC

j_gene: TRBJ2-1
d_gene: TRBD2
abundance: many
v_gene: TRBV6-1
CDR3aa: CASSEEGGSGIYNEQFF
CDR3nt: TGTGCCAGCAGTGAAGAGGGAGGTAGCGGGATTTACAATGAGCAGTTCTTC

j_gene: TRBJ2-1
d_gene: TRBD1
abundance: many
v_gene: TRBV7-2
CDR3aa: CASSLTRGQAGNEQFF
CDR3nt: TGTGCCAGCAGCCTGACCAGGGGGCAGGCAGGAAATGAGCAGTTCTTC

j_gene: TRBJ2-2
d_gene: -
abundance: few
v_gene: TRBV29-1
CDR3aa: CSASHSPSTGELFF
CDR3nt: TGCAGCGCCTCGCACAGTCCTTCCACCGGGGAGCTGTTTTTT

j_gene: TRBJ1-4
d_gene: -
abundance: many
v_gene: TRBV7-2
CDR3aa: CASSPRLTSTNEKLFF
CDR3nt: TGTGCCAGCAGCCCCCGACTCACCTCAACTAATGAAAAACTGTTTTTT

j_gene: TRBJ2-7
d_gene: -
abundance: many
v_gene: TRBV15
CDR3aa: CATSRDLGEQYF
CDR3nt: TGTGCCACCAGCAGAGATCTGGGCGAGCAGTACTTC

j_gene: TRBJ2-7
d_gene: TRBD1
abundance: many
v_gene: TRBV7-2
CDR3aa: CASRGQGHEQYF
CDR3nt: TGTGCCAGCAGGGGACAGGGCCACGAGCAGTACTTC

j_gene: TRBJ2-3
d_gene: TRBD1
abundance: many
v_gene: TRBV28
CDR3aa: CASSQQGDRDTQYF
CDR3nt: TGTGCCAGCAGTCAACAGGGGGATAGAGATACGCAGTATTTT

j_gene: TRBJ1-1
d_gene: -
abundance: -
v_gene: TRBV29-1
CDR3aa: CSVQGRAPNTEAFF
CDR3nt: TGCAGCGTCCAAGGCAGGGCCCCGAACACTGAAGCTTTCTTT

j_gene: TRBJ1-4
d_gene: -
abundance: few
v_gene: TRBV20-1
CDR3aa: CSARESRGGEKLFF
CDR3nt: TGCAGTGCTAGAGAGTCAAGGGGGGGCGAAAAACTGTTTTTT

j_gene: TRBJ1-3
d_gene: -
abundance: -
v_gene: TRBV19
CDR3aa: CASSILAKMSSGNTIYF
CDR3nt: TGTGCCAGTAGTATATTGGCAAAGATGAGCTCTGGAAACACCATATATTTT

j_gene: TRBJ1-3
d_gene: -
abundance: many
v_gene: TRBV7-2
CDR3aa: CASSLATGRNTIYF
CDR3nt: TGTGCCAGCAGCTTAGCAACAGGGCGAAACACCATATATTTT

j_gene: TRBJ1-2
d_gene: -
abundance: many
v_gene: TRBV6-2/TRBV6-3
CDR3aa: CASSYTPARGYTF
CDR3nt: TGTGCCAGCAGTTACACTCCAGCTCGGGGCTACACCTTC

j_gene: TRBJ2-6
d_gene: -
abundance: few
v_gene: TRBV25-1
CDR3aa: CASRHTGEANVLTF
CDR3nt: TGTGCCAGCAGGCATACGGGGGAGGCCAACGTCCTGACTTTC

j_gene: TRBJ2-6
d_gene: -
abundance: few
v_gene: TRBV7-2
CDR3aa: CASSFTSGANVLTF
CDR3nt: TGTGCCAGCAGCTTCACTAGCGGGGCCAACGTCCTGACTTTC

j_gene: TRBJ2-3
d_gene: -
abundance: many
v_gene: TRBV7-2
CDR3aa: CASSKSLGDDTQYF
CDR3nt: TGTGCCAGCAGTAAAAGCCTGGGGGACGATACGCAGTATTTT

j_gene: TRBJ1-4
d_gene: -
abundance: many
v_gene: TRBV28
CDR3aa: CASSFDRSNEKLFF
CDR3nt: TGTGCCAGCAGTTTTGACAGGTCTAATGAAAAACTGTTTTTT

j_gene: TRBJ2-5
d_gene: TRBD2
abundance: -
v_gene: TRBV14
CDR3aa: CASSQRLAFQETQYF
CDR3nt: TGTGCCAGCAGCCAAAGACTAGCCTTTCAAGAGACCCAGTACTTC

j_gene: TRBJ2-1
d_gene: -
abundance: few
v_gene: TRBV20-1
CDR3aa: CSASGSWNEQFF
CDR3nt: TGCAGTGCTAGCGGGAGCTGGAATGAGCAGTTCTTC

j_gene: TRBJ2-2
d_gene: TRBD1
abundance: few
v_gene: TRBV19
CDR3aa: CASRAQGVPTGELFF
CDR3nt: TGTGCCAGTCGCGCCCAGGGGGTACCCACCGGGGAGCTGTTTTTT

j_gene: TRBJ2-3
d_gene: -
abundance: many
v_gene: TRBV7-2
CDR3aa: CASSWSADHSTDTQYF
CDR3nt: TGTGCCAGCAGCTGGTCGGCGGACCATAGCACAGATACGCAGTATTTT

j_gene: TRBJ1-2
d_gene: -
abundance: many
v_gene: TRBV6-2/TRBV6-3
CDR3aa: CASRGDSNYGYTF
CDR3nt: TGTGCCAGTCGGGGCGACAGTAACTATGGCTACACCTTC

j_gene: TRBJ2-1
d_gene: -
abundance: few
v_gene: TRBV7-4
CDR3aa: CASSLGGPGSYNEQFF
CDR3nt: TGTGCCAGCAGCTTAGGAGGTCCCGGCTCCTACAATGAGCAGTTCTTC

j_gene: TRBJ1-1
d_gene: -
abundance: many
v_gene: TRBV7-3
CDR3aa: CASSYSMNTEAFF
CDR3nt: TGTGCCAGCAGCTATTCGATGAACACTGAAGCTTTCTTT

j_gene: TRBJ2-2
d_gene: TRBD2
abundance: many
v_gene: TRBV11-2
CDR3aa: CASSFTRAPGGAGELFF
CDR3nt: TGTGCCAGCAGCTTTACCAGGGCTCCGGGAGGGGCCGGGGAGCTGTTTTTT

j_gene: TRBJ1-6
d_gene: -
abundance: few
v_gene: TRBV6-2/TRBV6-3
CDR3aa: CASSSGLLALHF
CDR3nt: TGTGCCAGCAGTTCCGGACTTCTAGCCCTCCACTTT

j_gene: TRBJ2-7
d_gene: TRBD2
abundance: many
v_gene: TRBV12-5
CDR3aa: CASGLVPLAGGYEQYF
CDR3nt: TGTGCTAGTGGTTTGGTACCCCTAGCGGGAGGGTACGAGCAGTACTTC

j_gene: TRBJ1-1
d_gene: TRBD1
abundance: few
v_gene: TRBV29-1
CDR3aa: CSVGQTGGTEAFF
CDR3nt: TGCAGCGTTGGGCAAACAGGGGGAACTGAAGCTTTCTTT

j_gene: TRBJ2-7
d_gene: TRBD2
abundance: many
v_gene: TRBV29-1
CDR3aa: CSVYVLGLAGEQYF
CDR3nt: TGCAGCGTCTACGTCTTGGGACTAGCAGGCGAGCAGTACTTC

j_gene: TRBJ2-7
d_gene: -
abundance: many
v_gene: TRBV7-2
CDR3aa: CASSLRAGAPYEQYF
CDR3nt: TGTGCCAGCAGCTTACGGGCGGGGGCCCCCTACGAGCAGTACTTC

j_gene: TRBJ2-1
d_gene: -
abundance: -
v_gene: TRBV24-1
CDR3aa: CASSDPSPYNEQFF
CDR3nt: TGTGCCTCCAGTGACCCTTCCCCCTACAATGAGCAGTTCTTC

j_gene: TRBJ1-4
d_gene: -
abundance: many
v_gene: TRBV5-1
CDR3aa: CASSLAQGVNEKLFF
CDR3nt: TGCGCCAGCAGCTTGGCACAGGGCGTGAATGAAAAACTGTTTTTT

j_gene: TRBJ2-1
d_gene: -
abundance: many
v_gene: TRBV7-2
CDR3aa: CASSFTSGYNEQFF
CDR3nt: TGTGCCAGCAGCTTCACCTCGGGCTACAATGAGCAGTTCTTC

j_gene: TRBJ1-1
d_gene: TRBD1
abundance: -
v_gene: TRBV30
CDR3aa: CAFILTGKSMNTEAFF
CDR3nt: TGTGCCTTTATCTTGACAGGGAAGAGTATGAACACTGAAGCTTTCTTT

j_gene: TRBJ2-1
d_gene: -
abundance: few
v_gene: TRBV5-6
CDR3aa: CASTPVRGGGEQFF
CDR3nt: TGTGCCAGCACCCCAGTGAGGGGGGGTGGTGAGCAGTTCTTC

j_gene: TRBJ1-1
d_gene: -
abundance: many
v_gene: TRBV6-5
CDR3aa: CASSYSMWGQNTEAFF
CDR3nt: TGTGCCAGCAGTTACTCGATGTGGGGGCAGAACACTGAAGCTTTCTTT

j_gene: TRBJ1-2
d_gene: TRBD1
abundance: many
v_gene: TRBV2
CDR3aa: CASKVGTGSVGYTF
CDR3nt: TGTGCCAGCAAAGTCGGGACAGGTTCGGTTGGCTACACCTTC

j_gene: TRBJ2-3
d_gene: -
abundance: -
v_gene: TRBV5-5
CDR3aa: CASRTVSTDTQYF
CDR3nt: TGTGCCAGCAGGACAGTTTCGACAGATACGCAGTATTTT

j_gene: TRBJ1-1
d_gene: -
abundance: -
v_gene: TRBV20-1
CDR3aa: CSAADLWGTEAFF
CDR3nt: TGCAGTGCGGCTGACCTCTGGGGCACTGAAGCTTTCTTT

j_gene: TRBJ2-5
d_gene: TRBD2
abundance: -
v_gene: TRBV12-3/TRBV12-4
CDR3aa: CASSRLAGAHRGETQYF
CDR3nt: TGTGCCAGCAGTCGACTAGCGGGGGCCCATCGGGGAGAGACCCAGTACTTC

j_gene: TRBJ1-4
d_gene: -
abundance: many
v_gene: TRBV7-2
CDR3aa: CASGAGNEKLFF
CDR3nt: TGTGCCTCCGGGGCCGGCAATGAAAAACTGTTTTTT

j_gene: TRBJ1-5
d_gene: -
abundance: few
v_gene: TRBV20-1
CDR3aa: CSASQRTGNQPQHF
CDR3nt: TGCAGTGCTAGTCAGCGTACGGGCAATCAGCCCCAGCATTTT